Following are 5 T cell receptor beta chains from one sample sequenced in a study of T cell changes during pregnancy in multiple sclerosis. Profiled with immunoSEQ multiplex PCR; TCRdb holds only in-frame clones, not every one. This sample carries just under 50,000 clones, roughly 94% of them seen once, and the ten largest clones take around 0.34%. This material consisted of CD4+ T cells from peripheral blood mononuclear cells, taken in the third trimester of pregnancy. All receptors derive from a female donor with multiple sclerosis, enrolled in a pregnancy study.

The chain employs TRBV4-2 and TRBJ2-2, with 8 nucleotides matching TRBD2. The V gene end was trimmed by 2 bases and the J gene end by 1 base; junction bases not matched to a gene: 6. Germline values: CDR1 LGHNA, CDR2 YNFKEQ. The CDR3 loop spans 17 amino acids. The CDR3, as DNA: TGTGCCAGCAGCCAACCGGGGGGGGCGCTGAACACCGGGGAGCTGTTTTTT. Translating it yields CASSQPGGALNTGELFF.

The rearrangement joins TRBV7-3 to TRBJ2-6, with a weak D call TRBD1 (5 bases). The CDR3 spans 15 residues. V was trimmed by 1 base and J by 2 bases, leaving 6 bases between them. Per germline, CDR1 SGHTA and CDR2 FQGTGA. In DNA, the CDR3 is TGTGCCAGCAGCTTAAAGACAGCTGGGGCCAACGTCCTGACTTTC. As protein: CASSLKTAGANVLTF. The whole variable domain, filled in from reference TRBV7-3 and TRBJ2-6, reads GAGVSQTPSNKVTEKGKYVELRCDPISGHTALYWYRQSLGQGPEFLIYFQGTGAADDSGLPNDRFFAVRPEGSVSTLKIQRTERGDSAVYLCASSLKTAGANVLTFGAGSRLTVL.

The V and J genes are TRBV6-4 and TRBJ1-2, with 8 bases identical to TRBD1. V shed 6 bases, J shed 3 bases, and the junction held 9 bases outside the gene matches. The CDR3 has 15 residues. Germline V CDR1 and CDR2: MRHNA, SNTAGT. The DNA of the CDR3 is TGTGCCAGCAGCCCTGGACAGGGTGAATACTATGGCTACACCTTC. Translating gives CASSPGQGEYYGYTF.

The chain joins TRBV7-9 to TRBJ2-3, with D possibly matching TRBD2 (7 bases). CDR1 and CDR2 from the germline V gene are SEHNR and FQNEAQ (reference sequence). The V gene lost 2 bases and the J gene lost 4 bases, with 19 bases spanning the gap. The CDR3 sequence is 17 residues long. The CDR3 coding sequence is TGTGCCAGCAGCTTATTCGCGGGGGCGCTCAATGCAGATACGCAGTATTTT. Translated, it gives CASSLFAGALNADTQYF. Supplemented by reference TRBV7-9 and TRBJ2-3, the full variable domain reads DTGVSQNPRHKITKRGQNVTFRCDPISEHNRLYWYRQTLGQGPEFLTYFQNEAQLEKSRLLSDRFSAERPKGSFSTLEIQRTEQGDSAMYLCASSLFAGALNADTQYFGPGTRLTVL.

The V and J genes are TRBV9 and TRBJ1-1; tentatively, D is TRBD1 (5 bases). The CDR3 has 13 amino acids. Deletions cut 3 bases from V and 0 bases from J, with 6 bases between. Germline V lookup: CDR1 SGDLS, CDR2 YYNGEE. The DNA of the CDR3 is TGTGCCAGCAGCGGGGGGGTGAACACTGAAGCTTTCTTT. As protein: CASSGGVNTEAFF. Looking up the rest from reference TRBV9 and TRBJ1-1 gives the full variable domain: DSGVTQTPKHLITATGQRVTLRCSPRSGDLSVYWYQQSLDQGLQFLIQYYNGEERAKGNILERFSAQQFPDLHSELNLSSLELGDSALYFCASSGGVNTEAFFGQGTRLTVV.